The entry below describes one TCR beta chain. The data originate from a study of CD8 T cells in Susac syndrome. Reverse transcription of roughly 0.5 to 1 ug RNA was carried out with random hexamers. Across 54 Vbeta and 13 Jbeta, TCR beta CDR3 was amplified with immunoSEQ multiplex PCR. Via MiXCR, TCRdb re-called the immunoSEQ multiplex PCR reads, giving one row per CDR3 protein. Here the sample spans around 170,000 distinct CDR3 sequences, about 96% being singletons. Patients with Susac syndrome showed fulfilment of recently defined diagnostic criteria for definite or probable disease. The CDR3 spans 17 residues. Germline V gives CDR1 MNHEY, CDR2 SMNVEV (reference sequence). The V gene lost 5 bases and the J gene lost 0 bases, with 14 bases spanning the gap.

This chain links TRBV27 with TRBJ2-6; D perhaps matches TRBD1 (5 bases). Sequencing was carried out using CD4+ T cells from PBMCs. The receptor was derived from a human donor with Susac syndrome. The CDR3, as DNA: TGTGCCAGCAGTAAGCAGAATGGGGCCTCTGGGGCCAACGTCCTGACTTTC. Protein: CASSKQNGASGANVLTF.